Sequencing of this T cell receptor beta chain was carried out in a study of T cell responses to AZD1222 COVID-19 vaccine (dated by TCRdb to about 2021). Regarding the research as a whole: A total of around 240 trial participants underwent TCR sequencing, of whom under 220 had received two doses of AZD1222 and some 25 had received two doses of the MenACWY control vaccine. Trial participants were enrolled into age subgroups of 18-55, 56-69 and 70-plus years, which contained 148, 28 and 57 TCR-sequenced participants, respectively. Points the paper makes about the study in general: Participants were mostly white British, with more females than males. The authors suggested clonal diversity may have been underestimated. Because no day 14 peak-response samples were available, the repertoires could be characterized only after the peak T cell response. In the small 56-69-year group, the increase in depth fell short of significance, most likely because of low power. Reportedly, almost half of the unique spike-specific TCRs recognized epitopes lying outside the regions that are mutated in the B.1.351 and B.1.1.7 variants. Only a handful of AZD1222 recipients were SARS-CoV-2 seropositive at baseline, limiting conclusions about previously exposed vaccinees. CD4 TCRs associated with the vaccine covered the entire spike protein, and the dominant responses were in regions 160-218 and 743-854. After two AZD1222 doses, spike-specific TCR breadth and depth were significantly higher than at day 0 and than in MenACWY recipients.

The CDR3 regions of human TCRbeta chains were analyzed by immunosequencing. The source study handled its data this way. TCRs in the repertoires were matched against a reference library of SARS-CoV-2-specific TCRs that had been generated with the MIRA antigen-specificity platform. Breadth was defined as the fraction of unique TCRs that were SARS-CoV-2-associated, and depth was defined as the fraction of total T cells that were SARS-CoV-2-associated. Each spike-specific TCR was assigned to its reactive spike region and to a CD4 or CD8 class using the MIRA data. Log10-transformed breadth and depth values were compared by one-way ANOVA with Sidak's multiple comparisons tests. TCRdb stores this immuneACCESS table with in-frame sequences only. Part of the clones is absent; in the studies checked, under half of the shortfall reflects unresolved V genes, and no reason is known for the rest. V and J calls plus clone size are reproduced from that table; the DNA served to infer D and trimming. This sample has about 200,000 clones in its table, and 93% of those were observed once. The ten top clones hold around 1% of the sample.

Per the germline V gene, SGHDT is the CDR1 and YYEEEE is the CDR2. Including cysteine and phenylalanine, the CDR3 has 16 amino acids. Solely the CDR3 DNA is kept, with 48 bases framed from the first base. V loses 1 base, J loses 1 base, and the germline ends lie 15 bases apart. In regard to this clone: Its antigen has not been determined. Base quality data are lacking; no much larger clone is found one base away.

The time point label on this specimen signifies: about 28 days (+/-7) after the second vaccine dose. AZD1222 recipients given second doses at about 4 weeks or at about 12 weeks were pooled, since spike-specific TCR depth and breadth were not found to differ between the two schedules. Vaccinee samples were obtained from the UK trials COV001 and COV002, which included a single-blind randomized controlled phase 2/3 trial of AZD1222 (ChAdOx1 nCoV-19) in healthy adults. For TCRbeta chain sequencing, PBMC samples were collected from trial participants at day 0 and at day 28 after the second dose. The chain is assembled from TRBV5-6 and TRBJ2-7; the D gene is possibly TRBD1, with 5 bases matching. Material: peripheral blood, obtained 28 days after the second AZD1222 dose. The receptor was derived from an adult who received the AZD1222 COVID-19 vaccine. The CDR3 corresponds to CASSLLARALSYEQYF. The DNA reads TGTGCCAGCAGCTTGTTAGCCAGGGCACTGTCCTACGAGCAGTACTTC.